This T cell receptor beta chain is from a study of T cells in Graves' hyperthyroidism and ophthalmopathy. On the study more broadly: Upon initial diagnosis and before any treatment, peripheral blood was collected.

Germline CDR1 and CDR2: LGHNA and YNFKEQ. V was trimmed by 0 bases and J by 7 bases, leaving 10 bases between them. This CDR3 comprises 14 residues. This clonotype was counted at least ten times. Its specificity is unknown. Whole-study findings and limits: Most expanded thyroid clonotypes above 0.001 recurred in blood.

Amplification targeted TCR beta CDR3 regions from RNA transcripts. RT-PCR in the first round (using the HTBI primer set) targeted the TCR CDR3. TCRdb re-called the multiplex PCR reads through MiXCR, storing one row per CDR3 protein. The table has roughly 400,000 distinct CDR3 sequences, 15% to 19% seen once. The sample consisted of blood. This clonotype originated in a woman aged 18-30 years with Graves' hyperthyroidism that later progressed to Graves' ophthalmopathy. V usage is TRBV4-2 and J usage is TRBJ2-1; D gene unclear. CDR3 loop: CASSQEGTRNEQFF. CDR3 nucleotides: TGTGCCAGCAGCCAAGAAGGAACCAGGAATGAGCAGTTCTTC.